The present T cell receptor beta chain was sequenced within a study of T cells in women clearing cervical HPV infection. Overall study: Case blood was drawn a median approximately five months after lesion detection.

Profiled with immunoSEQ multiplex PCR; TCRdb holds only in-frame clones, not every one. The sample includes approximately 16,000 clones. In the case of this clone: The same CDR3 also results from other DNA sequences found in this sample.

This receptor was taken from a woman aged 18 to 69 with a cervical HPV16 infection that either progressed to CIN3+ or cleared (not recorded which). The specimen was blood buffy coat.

The DNA read from the CDR3 is TGTGCCAGCAGCTTGTCAGGGTCTGGAAACACC. Its translation is CASSLSGSGNT. The entire CDR3 protein is CASSLSGSGNTIYF. The V call is TRBV5-4, the J call TRBJ1-3; D possibly corresponds to TRBD1 (5 bases). The read finishes 3 residues shy of the CDR3 end, and the germline J gene is used to complete it. This CDR3 has 14 amino acids. Germline-derived CDR1 and CDR2 are SGHNT and YYREEE (reference sequence). The V gene lost 1 base and the J gene lost 1 base, with 6 bases spanning the gap. The whole variable domain, remainder taken from reference TRBV5-4 and TRBJ1-3, is ETGVTQSPTHLIKTRGQQVTLRCSSQSGHNTVSWYQQALGQGPQFIFQYYREEENGRGNFPPRFSGLQFPNYSSELNVNALELDDSALYLCASSLSGSGNTIYFGEGSWLTVV.